This T cell receptor beta chain was identified during a study of technical replicates of blood from several donors. From germline, CDR1 is SGHTA and CDR2 FQGNSA. The germline V and J ends were trimmed by 5 bases and 0 bases, with 11 bases remaining between them. This CDR3 contains 15 residues. The repertoire was sequenced with immunoSEQ multiplex PCR; TCRdb's copy has only in-frame clones and lacks some. The profile shows approximately 77,000 clones, roughly 94% of them singletons. The sample consisted of T cells isolated from PBMCs. V is TRBV7-2 and J is TRBJ1-3; no definite D call. The receptor was derived from a human donor in good health. The CDR3 sequence is CASSRTQNSGNTIYF. The DNA of the CDR3 is TGTGCCAGCAGCCGGACTCAAAACTCTGGAAACACCATATATTTT.